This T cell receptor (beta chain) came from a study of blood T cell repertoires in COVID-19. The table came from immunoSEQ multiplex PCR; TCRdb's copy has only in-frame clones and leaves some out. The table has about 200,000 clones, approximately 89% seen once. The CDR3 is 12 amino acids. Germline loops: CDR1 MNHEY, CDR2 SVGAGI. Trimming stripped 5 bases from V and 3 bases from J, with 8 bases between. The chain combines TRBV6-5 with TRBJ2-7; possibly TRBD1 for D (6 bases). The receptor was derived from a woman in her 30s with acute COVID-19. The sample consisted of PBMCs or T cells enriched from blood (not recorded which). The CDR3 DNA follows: TGTGCCAGCAGTCAGGACAGCTACGAGCAGTACTTC. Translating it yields CASSQDSYEQYF.